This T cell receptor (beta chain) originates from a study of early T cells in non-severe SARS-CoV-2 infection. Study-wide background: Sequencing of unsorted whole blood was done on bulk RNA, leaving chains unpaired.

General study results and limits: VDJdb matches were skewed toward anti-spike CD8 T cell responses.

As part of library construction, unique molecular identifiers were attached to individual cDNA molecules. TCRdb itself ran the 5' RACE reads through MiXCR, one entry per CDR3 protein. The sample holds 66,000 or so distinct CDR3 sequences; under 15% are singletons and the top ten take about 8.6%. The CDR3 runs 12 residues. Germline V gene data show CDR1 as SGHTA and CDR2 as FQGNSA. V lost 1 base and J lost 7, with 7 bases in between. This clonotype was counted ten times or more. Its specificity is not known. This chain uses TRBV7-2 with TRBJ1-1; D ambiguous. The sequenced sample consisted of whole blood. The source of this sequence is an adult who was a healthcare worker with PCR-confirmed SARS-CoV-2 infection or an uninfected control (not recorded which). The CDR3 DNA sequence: TGTGCCAGCAGCTTAGGAGGAGTTGAAGCTTTCTTT. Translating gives CASSLGGVEAFF.